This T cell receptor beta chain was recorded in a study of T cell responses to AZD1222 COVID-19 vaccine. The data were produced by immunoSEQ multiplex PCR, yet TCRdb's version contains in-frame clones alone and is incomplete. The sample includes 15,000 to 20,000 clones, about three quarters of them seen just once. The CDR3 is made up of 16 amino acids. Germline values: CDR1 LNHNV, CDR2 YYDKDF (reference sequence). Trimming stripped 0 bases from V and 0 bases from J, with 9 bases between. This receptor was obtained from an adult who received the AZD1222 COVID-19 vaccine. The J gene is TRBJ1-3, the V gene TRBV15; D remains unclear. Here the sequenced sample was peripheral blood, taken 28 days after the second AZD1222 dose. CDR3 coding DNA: TGTGCCACCAGCAGAGAGGGGAGCATCTCTGGAAACACCATATATTTT. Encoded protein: CATSREGSISGNTIYF.